The rows below give T cell receptor beta chains drawn from one sample of a study of blood T cell repertoires in COVID-19. Sequencing used immunoSEQ multiplex PCR; TCRdb keeps in-frame clones, though not all of them. There are tens of thousands of clones in the sample; about nine tenths occur only once, and 6.5% to 7.5% lies in the top ten. Sequenced input: peripheral blood. The receptors shown here come from a woman older than 75 with active COVID-19. The conserved cysteine and the conserved F or W are not part of the CDR3 here.

TRBV28	TRBJ1-1	ASSNFRDSEAF
TRBV18	TRBJ1-1	ASSPSRDTEAF
TRBV19	TRBJ2-2	ASKPAGGPGELF
TRBV5-6	TRBJ1-3	ASSLTLTGSSGNTIY
TRBV19	TRBJ2-3	ASRLGGRAGTDTQY
TRBV7-3	TRBJ2-2	ASSLEGNTGELF
TRBV5-1	TRBJ2-2	ASSTGTGGFRELF
TRBV20-1	TRBJ1-5	SASQSVKGNQPQH
TRBV11-2	TRBJ1-1	ASSLRGTKNTEAF
TRBV18	TRBJ1-1	ASSTRVGSGSEAF
TRBV7-2	TRBJ2-1	ASSQGQTNNEQF
TRBV16	TRBJ2-1	ASSQGSSLGNEQF
TRBV5-1	TRBJ2-1	ASSSLAGVVDEQF
TRBV4-1	TRBJ2-1	ASSQVGGRVLEQF
TRBV7-9	TRBJ1-4	ATKGATPEEKLF
TRBV18	TRBJ1-4	ASSPTQGGEKLF
TRBV6-2/TRBV6-3	TRBJ2-7	ASSWASGTRPL
TRBV19	TRBJ2-5	ASSGQAQETQY
TRBV9	TRBJ2-3	ASSVSEVGQGTDTQY
TRBV19	TRBJ1-1	ASSLLNGRNTEAF
TRBV7-3	TRBJ2-1	ASSFHRSGYSNEQF
TRBV30	TRBJ1-2	AWSVATGGGYGYT
TRBV28	TRBJ2-7	ASSPRLGGRYEQY
TRBV7-9	TRBJ1-1	ASSLQGKTEAF
TRBV5-5	TRBJ2-7	ASSLAAGKYEQY
TRBV7-2	TRBJ2-6	ASSLTRDSLLSGANVLT
TRBV7-2	TRBJ2-3	ASSAGATGFTDTQY
TRBV6-5	TRBJ2-6	ASSGGSSGANVLT
TRBV28	TRBJ1-6	ASGTGRVGSPLH
TRBV19	TRBJ2-3	ASRSAAGTSHYTDTQY
TRBV6-6	TRBJ2-5	ASSVTRRETQY
TRBV13	TRBJ2-7	ASSTRTSLSYEQY
TRBV28	TRBJ2-7	ATQRAPSEQY
TRBV7-9	TRBJ1-1	ASSSATGYNTEAF
TRBV19	TRBJ1-4	ATGTGSPFATNEKLF
TRBV5-1	TRBJ2-7	ASSLQGQYPYEQY
TRBV28	TRBJ2-3	ASSFRRNTQY
TRBV28	TRBJ2-2	ASSFELITGELF
TRBV7-8	TRBJ2-7	ASSSGTTSYEQY
TRBV7-2	TRBJ1-1	ASSLALGITEAF
TRBV7-2	TRBJ2-3	ASSLGLAGSNTQY
TRBV7-9	TRBJ2-2	ASTTLPVGPGELF
TRBV5-1	TRBJ2-1	AASRGASGPNRGNEQF
TRBV19	TRBJ2-2	ASSTRLAGNTGELF
TRBV7-2	TRBJ2-3	ASTDRVNTDTQY
TRBV7-3	TRBJ2-1	ASSLKAGVEQF
TRBV5-1	TRBJ2-7	ASSPMLAESYEQY
TRBV7-2	TRBJ2-3	ASSQARTTDTQY
TRBV3-1/TRBV3-2	TRBJ2-5	ASSPTQGQETQY
TRBV29-1	TRBJ1-2	SVELGGGGYT
TRBV15	TRBJ2-5	ATSRDGASGSETQY
TRBV6-5	TRBJ2-2	ASSRNTGELF
TRBV7-9	TRBJ2-1	ASRDLAGVNEQF
TRBV15	TRBJ2-3	ATSGASISTDTQY
TRBV24-1	TRBJ2-5	ATSDPQQETQY
TRBV11-2	TRBJ2-1	ASRKRGGEGNEQF
TRBV6-1	TRBJ1-1	ASSGTSGTGFSNTEAF
TRBV6-1	TRBJ2-7	ASSDHGASYEQY